Below, 5 T cell receptor beta chains from the same sample are listed, as sequenced in a study of HIV-infected children after antiretroviral therapy interruption. The TCR library was built from RNA with a 3' RACE protocol and unique molecular identifiers. TCRdb passed the 3' RACE reads through MiXCR, listing each CDR3 protein once. In the table there are some 51,000 distinct CDR3 sequences, around 4.5% of which are singletons. Noted treatment: PENTA 11 planned treatment interruption arm or continuous ART arm. Sequenced material: CD45RA+ CD4+ T cells from PBMCs, pooled from several time points, taken from a donor given antiretroviral therapy, either interrupted or continuous. Regarding subset: naive CD4+ CD45RA+ CD45RO- T cells. The source is a pool of human donors with HIV.

This clonotype was seen at least ten times. The rearrangement links TRBV3-1 to TRBJ1-1; D unresolved. Germline values: CDR1 LGHDT, CDR2 YNNKEL (reference sequence). There are 12 residues in the CDR3. V was clipped by 7 bases and J by 5 bases, with 11 bases between them. The CDR3 region has the DNA TGTGCCAGCACCTACTTGGGGACTGAAGCTTTCTTT. It translates to CASTYLGTEAFF.

This clonotype was seen at least ten times. V usage is TRBV10-3 and J usage is TRBJ1-3; D gene unclear. The CDR3 sequence is 12 residues long. The germline CDR1 and CDR2 sequences are ENHRY and SYGVKD. The CDR3 DNA reads TGTGCAATCCAAGGTCCTGGAAACACCATATATTTT. This translates into CAIQGPGNTIYF.

The chain employs TRBV27 and TRBJ1-5; D is ambiguous. V lost 1 base, J lost 4 bases, and 5 bases lay in between. CDR1 and CDR2 from the germline V gene are MNHEY and SMNVEV (reference sequence). The CDR3 length is 13 residues. The CDR3 region is CASSLWPNQPQHF. For the CDR3, the DNA is TGTGCCAGCAGTTTATGGCCGAATCAGCCCCAGCATTTT.

This clonotype was recorded at least ten times. The rearrangement uses TRBV28 and TRBJ2-7, with TRBD1 matching over 7 bases. This CDR3 has 12 amino acids. The germline V gene has CDR1 MDHEN and CDR2 SYDVKM. The V gene end was trimmed by 7 bases and the J gene end by 4 bases; junction bases not matched to a gene: 4. CDR3 amino acids: CASNFRGYEQYF. DNA for the CDR3: TGTGCCAGCAACTTCAGGGGGTACGAGCAGTACTTC.

This chain uses TRBV28 with TRBJ1-5; no definite D call. The CDR3 loop spans 12 amino acids. Germline values: CDR1 MDHEN, CDR2 SYDVKM. V dropped 5 bases and J dropped 4 bases, with 6 bases sitting between them. The CDR3 protein is CASSRSNQPQHF. The CDR3 region has the DNA TGTGCCAGCAGTAGGAGTAATCAGCCCCAGCATTTT.